The sequence of this T cell receptor (beta chain) was determined in a study of technical replicates of blood from several donors. TCRdb keeps only in-frame clones here, not all; method: immunoSEQ multiplex PCR. The data contain 78,000 or so clones, around nine tenths of them singletons. The CDR3 length is 12 residues. V was cut by 5 bases and J by 7 bases, with 10 bases left in between. CDR1 is MNHEY, CDR2 SVGAGI, per germline. Sequenced material: T cells isolated from PBMCs. The TCR comes from a human donor in good health. The chain couples TRBV6-5 to TRBJ2-3; a possible D gene is TRBD2 (5 bases). CDR3 sequence (DNA): TGTGCCAGCAGTACCGAGGGAAATACGCAGTATTTT. As protein: CASSTEGNTQYF.